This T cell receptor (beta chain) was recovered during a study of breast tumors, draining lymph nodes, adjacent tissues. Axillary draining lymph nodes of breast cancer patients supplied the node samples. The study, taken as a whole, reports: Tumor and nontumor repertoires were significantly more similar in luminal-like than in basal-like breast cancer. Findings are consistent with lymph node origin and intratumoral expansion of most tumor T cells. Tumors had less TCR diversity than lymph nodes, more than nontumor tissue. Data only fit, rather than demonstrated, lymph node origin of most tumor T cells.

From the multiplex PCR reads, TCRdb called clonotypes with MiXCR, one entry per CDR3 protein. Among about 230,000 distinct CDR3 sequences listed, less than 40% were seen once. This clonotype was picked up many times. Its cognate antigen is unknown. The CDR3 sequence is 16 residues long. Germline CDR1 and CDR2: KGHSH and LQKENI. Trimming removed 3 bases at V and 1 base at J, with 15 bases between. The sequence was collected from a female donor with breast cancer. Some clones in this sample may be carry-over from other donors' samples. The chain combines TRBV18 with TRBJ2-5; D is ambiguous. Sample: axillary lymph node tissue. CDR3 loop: CASSPFAIRIQETQYF. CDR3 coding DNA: TGTGCCAGCTCACCCTTTGCAATCCGGATCCAAGAGACCCAGTACTTC.